These 26 T cell receptor beta chains came from one sample sequenced in a study of T cell repertoires in cytomegalovirus infection. TCRdb re-analysed the reads in MiXCR, keeping a single row per CDR3 protein. Of about 260,000 distinct CDR3 sequences in the sample, around 13% are singletons; the top ten hold 8.5% to 9%. Sequencing was performed on PBMCs. These receptor sequences come from a human donor in good health (CMV status not recorded). Some clones in this sample may be carry-over from other donors' samples.

The chain employs TRBV12-3 or TRBV12-4 and TRBJ2-3; possibly TRBD1 or TRBD2 for D (5 bases each). The length of the CDR3 is 14 residues. V was trimmed by 1 base and J by 3 bases, leaving 8 bases between them. The CDR3 is CASSLGGATDTQYF. DNA of the CDR3: TGTGCCAGCAGTTTAGGAGGGGCGACAGATACGCAGTATTTT.

In this sample, this clonotype turned up a few times. The DNA of the CDR3 is TGTGCCAGCTCACCCTTCAAGTCAACTAATGAAAAACTGTTTTTT. Protein sequence: CASSPFKSTNEKLFF. This chain joins TRBV18 and TRBJ1-4; no definite D call. V was clipped by 3 bases and J by 0 bases, with 8 bases between them. The CDR3 contains 15 residues. CDR1 is KGHSH, CDR2 LQKENI, per germline.

This sequence joins TRBV7-9 and TRBJ2-7; a possible D gene is TRBD1 (8 bases). Trimming removed 5 bases at V and 2 bases at J, with 13 bases between. The CDR3 extends over 14 amino acids. Germline V gene data show CDR1 as SEHNR and CDR2 as FQNEAQ (reference sequence). CDR3 coding DNA: TGTGCCAGCAGCCAACAGGGGGGGACCTACGAGCAGTACTTC. Its translation: CASSQQGGTYEQYF.

This clonotype was picked up many times. The chain is built from TRBV6-2 or TRBV6-3 and TRBJ2-7; 7 bases match TRBD1. Looked up from germline, CDR1 is MNHEY and CDR2 is SVGEGT. V was clipped by 4 bases and J by 5 bases; unmatched bases: 8. CDR3 length: 14 amino acids. CDR3 in amino acids: CASSFQGVPNEQYF. The DNA of the CDR3 is TGTGCCAGCAGTTTCCAGGGGGTGCCCAACGAGCAGTACTTC.

This clonotype turned up a few times. J is TRBJ1-1 and V is TRBV29-1; the D gene is possibly TRBD1 (6 bases). V was clipped by 6 bases and J by 3 bases, with 14 bases between them. Germline values: CDR1 SQVTM, CDR2 ANQGSEA. The CDR3 has 13 residues. The CDR3 bases are TGCAGCGTGGGTGACAGGATATACACTGAAGCTTTCTTT. Its protein is CSVGDRIYTEAFF.

In nucleotides, the CDR3 is TGCAGCGTTAGGCAGGCGATTTTAAATGAGCAGTTCTTC. This translates into CSVRQAILNEQFF. This sequence joins TRBV29-1 and TRBJ2-1; D remains ambiguous. Germline V gene data show CDR1 as SQVTM and CDR2 as ANQGSEA. Between the trimmed V and J ends, which lost 5 bases and 7 bases, there was a span of 15 bases. The CDR3 extends over 13 amino acids.

In its sample, this clonotype was seen a few times. The J gene is TRBJ2-1, the V gene TRBV6-5; TRBD2 matches at 13 bases. Germline loops: CDR1 MNHEY, CDR2 SVGAGI. With V trimmed by 0 bases and J by 15 bases, 5 bases remained unmatched. The CDR3 covers 14 residues. CDR3 bases: TGTGCCAGCAGTTACTCAGGGACTAGCGGGAATTGGTTCTTC. It yields the protein CASSYSGTSGNWFF.

V and J are TRBV19 and TRBJ2-7; D is perhaps TRBD2 (7 bases). Germline-derived CDR1 and CDR2 are LNHDA and SQIVND (reference sequence). The V end was cut by 3 bases, the J end by 0 bases, with 15 bases between. The CDR3 covers 16 residues. The CDR3 region is CASSISGRGPSYEQYF. CDR3 nucleotides: TGTGCCAGTAGTATCTCTGGGCGGGGGCCCTCCTACGAGCAGTACTTC.

CDR3 bases: TGTGCCAGCAGTGAGGGACAGGGTTGGGAAAAACTGTTTTTT. Amino acids: CASSEGQGWEKLFF. The chain has TRBV2 and TRBJ1-4, with 9 bases that match TRBD1. The ends lost 3 bases at V and 8 bases at J; junction bases unmatched: 4. This CDR3 has 14 residues. The germline CDR1 and CDR2 sequences are SNHLY and FYNNEI. Complete variable domain (other parts from reference TRBV2 and TRBJ1-4): EPEVTQTPSHQVTQMGQEVILRCVPISNHLYFYWYRQILGQKVEFLVSFYNNEISEKSEIFDDQFSVERPDGSNFTLKIRSTKLEDSAMYFCASSEGQGWEKLFFGSGTQLSVL.

This clonotype showed up many times. CDR3 amino acids: CASSSQTGGTQYF. As DNA, the CDR3 is TGTGCCAGCAGCTCCCAGACCGGAGGGACGCAGTATTTT. The chain is built from TRBV7-2 and TRBJ2-3; maybe TRBD2 (6 bases). The germline V gene encodes CDR1 SGHTA and CDR2 FQGNSA. This CDR3 has 13 amino acids. Trimming shortened V by 4 bases and J by 9 bases, and 14 bases separated the two germline ends.

This clonotype was detected many times. The chain employs TRBV12-3 or TRBV12-4 and TRBJ1-5, with a weak D call TRBD1 (6 bases). Between the trimmed V and J ends, which lost 7 bases and 1 base, there was a span of 17 bases. The CDR3 covers 16 residues. CDR3 residues: CASIIGTGASNQPQHF. Written as DNA, the CDR3 is TGTGCCAGCATCATTGGGACGGGGGCGAGCAATCAGCCCCAGCATTTT.

This clonotype occurred a few times. The chain combines TRBV28 with TRBJ2-7, with 7 bases lining up with TRBD2. The CDR3 is made up of 14 amino acids. The trim removed 3 bases at V and 3 bases at J, leaving 5 bases unmatched. CDR1 and CDR2 (germline): MDHEN, SYDVKM. The CDR3 DNA reads TGTGCCAGCAGTTTCAGCGGGAAGGACTACGAGCAGTACTTC. It specifies CASSFSGKDYEQYF. Drawing the rest from reference TRBV28 and TRBJ2-7, the complete variable domain is DVKVTQSSRYLVKRTGEKVFLECVQDMDHENMFWYRQDPGLGLRLIYFSYDVKMKEKGDIPEGYSVSREKKERFSLILESASTNQTSMYLCASSFSGKDYEQYFGPGTRLTVT.

The chain employs TRBV19 and TRBJ2-2, with D possibly matching TRBD2 (6 bases). CDR1 and CDR2 from the germline V gene are LNHDA and SQIVND (reference sequence). Trimming left V 7 bases short and J 3 bases short, with 18 bases between. The CDR3 is 16 residues long. This CDR3 is CASKQGTPRDTGELFF. In nucleotides, the CDR3 is TGTGCCAGTAAACAAGGGACTCCTCGGGACACCGGGGAGCTGTTTTTT.

This clonotype was counted ten times or more. The rearrangement links TRBV7-8 to TRBJ1-2, with 11 bases matching TRBD1. CDR1 and CDR2 from the germline V gene are SGHVS and FQNEAQ. V lost 4 bases and J lost 4; bases outside the gene matches: 14. The CDR3 covers 18 residues. In DNA, the CDR3 is TGTGCCAGCAGCTATTCCGGGACAGGGGGACTCCAGGGCTATGGCTACACCTTC. This codes for CASSYSGTGGLQGYGYTF.

The chain combines TRBV7-2 with TRBJ2-5; no reliable D call. This CDR3 has 15 residues. V gave up 0 bases and J gave up 2 bases, with 10 bases separating them. Germline V gene lookup returns CDR1 SGHTA and CDR2 FQGNSA. The CDR3 nucleotides are TGTGCCAGCAGCTTAGCTCCACGGCGGCAAGAGACCCAGTACTTC. This translates into CASSLAPRRQETQYF.

In its sample, this clonotype was seen a few times. This chain connects TRBV6-1 to TRBJ2-1; D assignment may be TRBD1 or TRBD2 (5 bases each). CDR1 is MNHNS, CDR2 SASEGT, per germline. The V gene lost 5 bases and the J gene lost 8 bases, with 19 bases spanning the gap. This CDR3 contains 15 residues. The CDR3 DNA reads as TGTGCCAGCAGTATGAGAGGGGCCCTAAGGGATGAGCAGTTCTTC. Amino acid sequence: CASSMRGALRDEQFF.

Only a few counts were recorded for this clonotype. The rearrangement uses TRBV25-1 and TRBJ1-2; D possibly corresponds to TRBD1 (5 bases). Trimming removed 7 bases at V and 5 bases at J, with 8 bases between. The CDR3 runs to 11 residues. The germline gives CDR1 MGHDK, CDR2 SYGVNS. CDR3 loop: CASTKGYGYTF. The CDR3, as DNA: TGTGCCAGCACCAAGGGGTATGGCTACACCTTC.

The chain carries TRBV29-1 and TRBJ2-5; D is ambiguous. Germline-derived CDR1 and CDR2 are SQVTM and ANQGSEA. This CDR3 is built from 13 residues. Trimming left V 4 bases short and J 1 base short, with 10 bases between. As DNA, the CDR3 is TGCAGCGTTGGGGTGTCTAGCCAAGAGACCCAGTACTTC. Translated: CSVGVSSQETQYF.

CDR3 amino acids: CSAIAGGYEQYF. The CDR3 nucleotides are TGCAGTGCAATAGCGGGGGGTTACGAGCAGTACTTC. V is TRBV20-1 and J is TRBJ2-7, with TRBD2 matching over 10 bases. The CDR3 is 12 residues long. The V gene end was trimmed by 6 bases and the J gene end by 4 bases; junction bases not matched to a gene: 3. Germline assignment: CDR1 DFQATT and CDR2 SNEGSKA (reference sequence).

This clonotype was found many times. The chain links TRBV7-9 to TRBJ1-1; unclear D gene. Germline V gene sequence: CDR1 SEHNR, CDR2 FQNEAQ (reference sequence). V was cut by 1 base and J by 10 bases, with 10 bases left in between. The length of the CDR3 is 12 residues. CDR3 nucleotide sequence: TGTGCCAGCAGCTTAGAAGGCTGGCGAGCTTTCTTT. It yields the protein CASSLEGWRAFF.

The rearrangement links TRBV18 to TRBJ1-1; D is possibly TRBD1 (5 bases). V dropped 5 bases and J dropped 2 bases, with 12 bases sitting between them. CDR3 length equals 14 residues. Germline CDR1 is KGHSH and CDR2 is LQKENI. CDR3 region: CASSTTGHNTEAFF. CDR3 DNA sequence: TGTGCCAGCTCAACCACAGGACATAACACTGAAGCTTTCTTT.

V usage is TRBV7-9 and J usage is TRBJ1-4; D not certain. Trimming took off 1 base at V and 10 bases at J, with 7 bases between the two ends. Germline V gene lookup returns CDR1 SEHNR and CDR2 FQNEAQ (reference sequence). The CDR3 consists of 12 residues. The CDR3 region is CASSLESTKLFF. Here the CDR3 DNA reads TGTGCCAGCAGCTTAGAATCCACAAAACTGTTTTTT.

This clonotype was counted only a few times. The chain employs TRBV18 and TRBJ1-2; D perhaps matches TRBD1 (6 bases). Trimming removed 3 bases from V and 5 bases from J, with 10 bases in between. The CDR3 sequence is 13 residues long. Germline loops: CDR1 KGHSH, CDR2 LQKENI. CDR3 sequence: CASSPDRQYGYTF. The CDR3 DNA is TGTGCCAGCTCACCCGACAGGCAATATGGCTACACCTTC. Combining the CDR3 with reference TRBV18 and TRBJ1-2 gives the whole variable domain NAGVMQNPRHLVRRRGQEARLRCSPMKGHSHVYWYRQLPEEGLKFMVYLQKENIIDESGMPKERFSAEFPKEGPSILRIQQVVRGDSAAYFCASSPDRQYGYTFGSGTRLTVV.

This sequence joins TRBV5-1 and TRBJ2-1, with TRBD1 identical over 10 bases. V was pared by 4 bases and J by 7 bases, with 11 bases of the junction left unmatched. Germline V gene lookup returns CDR1 SGHRS and CDR2 YFSETQ. CDR3 length: 16 residues. CDR3 loop: CASSPGGDRGENEQFF. CDR3 in DNA: TGCGCCAGCAGCCCCGGGGGGGACAGGGGTGAAAATGAGCAGTTCTTC.

This clonotype was detected only a few times. This chain connects TRBV2 to TRBJ1-1; D is unclear. In germline, CDR1 is SNHLY, CDR2 FYNNEI. The CDR3 runs to 13 residues. Trimming stripped 0 bases from V and 6 bases from J, with 8 bases between. The CDR3 nucleotides read TGTGCCAGCAGTGAAGCTGGGGTCGCTGAAGCTTTCTTT. It yields the protein CASSEAGVAEAFF.

The gene calls are TRBV20-1 and TRBJ2-3; D gene unclear. V lost 1 base to trimming and J lost 2 bases, with 10 bases between them. The length of the CDR3 is 14 residues. Germline V gives CDR1 DFQATT, CDR2 SNEGSKA (reference sequence). The DNA of the CDR3 is TGCAGTGCTAGAGCAATAGAAATCACAGATACGCAGTATTTT. It is translated as CSARAIEITDTQYF.